This TCR beta chain was sequenced for a study of blood T cell repertoires in COVID-19. Overall study context: From T cells, B-cell-depleted T cells, or PBMCs came the material, which was cDNA or gDNA.

Assay: immunoSEQ multiplex PCR; the TCRdb copy retains only in-frame clones and omits some. The repertoire includes about 210,000 clones, approximately 90% of them detected once, and under 0.9% sits in the top ten. The CDR3 covers 15 residues. The ends lost 5 bases at V and 6 bases at J; junction bases unmatched: 10. Germline lookup yields CDR1 SGHVS and CDR2 FQNEAQ. This receptor was identified in a man in his forties or fifties with acute or convalescent COVID-19. The chain joins TRBV7-8 to TRBJ2-1; TRBD1 aligns across 7 bases. Source material: peripheral blood. CDR3 region: CASSQTWDSSNEQFF. Written as DNA, the CDR3 is TGTGCCAGCAGCCAGACGTGGGACAGCAGCAATGAGCAGTTCTTC.